This T cell receptor beta chain appears in the sequencing data of a study of blood T cell repertoires in COVID-19 (TCRdb year 2020). In the study overall: Samples from collaborators originated in the United States, Italy and Spain and spanned both the acute and convalescent phases of COVID-19. The prospective study material was composed of cDNA or gDNA derived from T cells, B-cell-depleted T cells, or PBMCs. HLA class I and class II types, where available, came from metadata supplied by the sample provider rather than from assay-based typing. Nearly every sample came with metadata listing a de-identified subject ID, COVID-19 status, age in years and sex. The samples were drawn from the first 160 participants of the ongoing ImmuneRACE study and from 1,254 subjects provided by 6 global collaborators. The repertoires were released in a freely available public database meant as a resource for research on the immune response to SARS-CoV-2. The dataset comprised deeply sampled blood TCRbeta repertoires from subjects exposed to, actively infected with, or recovered from COVID-19. Results the study describes overall, beyond this receptor: Clinical and demographic metadata were provided uncurated, with the amount varying by source and participant.

TCRbeta CDR3 regions were amplified from genomic DNA by means of the immunoSEQ Assay, a bias-controlled multiplex PCR. As for the authors' bioinformatics: Nucleated cell counts per sample were estimated from amplification of reference gene primers within the assay. Sequence reads were collapsed and filtered to measure the absolute abundance of every unique TCRbeta CDR3 rearrangement. For each sample, productive Simpson clonality was calculated as the square root of Simpson's diversity index over productive rearrangements. TCRdb's version of the immuneACCESS table is confined to in-frame rearrangements and falls short of the full clone set. An unresolved V gene accounts for under half of the shortfall where checked; the remainder is of unknown origin. V and J calls and clone size are those listed in that table; D and trimming were worked out from the DNA. The sample includes approximately 140,000 clones, with around 90% observed a single time. 1.5% of the sample comes from the top ten.

CDR1 and CDR2, looked up from the germline V gene, are MNHEY and SVGAGI. Deletion took 6 bases off V and 3 bases off J, with a span of 12 bases between the germline ends. The CDR3 starts with the cysteine, ends with the phenylalanine, and has 14 residues. The read is trimmed to its CDR3 DNA, 42 bases read in frame from base 1. Collaborating institutions collected whole blood in K2EDTA tubes following their own protocols. For TCRbeta analysis, collaborators shipped samples in one of three forms: frozen whole blood, isolated PBMCs, or DNA extracted from either of those sample types. Details on this clone: Its antigen has not been determined. Base qualities are not provided; no much larger clone lies one nucleotide away.

This receptor was obtained from a woman aged 55-70 years with acute or convalescent COVID-19. Sequences were obtained from peripheral blood. Rearrangement joined TRBV6-5 to TRBJ1-5; too little of a D gene remains to name it. The CDR3: CASSRSANNQPQHF. The bases are TGTGCCAGCAGCAGAAGCGCGAACAATCAGCCCCAGCATTTT.